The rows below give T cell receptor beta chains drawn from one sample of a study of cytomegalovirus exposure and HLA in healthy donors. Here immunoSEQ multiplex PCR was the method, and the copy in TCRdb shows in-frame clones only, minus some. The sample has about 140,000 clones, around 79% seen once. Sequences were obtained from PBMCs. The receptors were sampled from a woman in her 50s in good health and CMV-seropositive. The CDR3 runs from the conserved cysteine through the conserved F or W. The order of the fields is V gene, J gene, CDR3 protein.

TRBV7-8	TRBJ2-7	CASSEHYEQYF
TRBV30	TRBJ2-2	CAWSGLAGGSNTGELFF
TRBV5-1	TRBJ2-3	CASSFGQGTDTQYF
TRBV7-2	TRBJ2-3	CASSLAPSGGSDTQYF
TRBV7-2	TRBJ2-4	CASSLRLGAENIQYF
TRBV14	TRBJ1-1	CASSQAGGGSTEAFF
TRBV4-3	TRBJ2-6	CASSQEGPGRTGANVLTF
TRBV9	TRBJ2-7	CASSPPGEDEQYF
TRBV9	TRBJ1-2	CASSVGEGSGYTF
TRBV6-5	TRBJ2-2	CASSYGTTNTGELFF
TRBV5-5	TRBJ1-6	CASSRSGQGNNSPLHF
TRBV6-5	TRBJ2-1	CATRPAVPMMQFF
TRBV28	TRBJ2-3	CASSLASAGRNTQYF
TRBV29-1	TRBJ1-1	CSVFTGGNTEAFF
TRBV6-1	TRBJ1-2	CASSMTGGSDYGYTF
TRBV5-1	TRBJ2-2	CASSFGTSGGNTGELFF
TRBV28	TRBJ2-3	CASTRDREADTQYF
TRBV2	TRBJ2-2	CASRDRAGELFF
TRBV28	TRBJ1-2	CASSLVYTFPYGYTF
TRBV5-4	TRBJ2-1	CASSLGSSYNEQFF
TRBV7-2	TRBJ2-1	CASSLVAGGLGNEQFF
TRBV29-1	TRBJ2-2	CSVAEVRTGELFF